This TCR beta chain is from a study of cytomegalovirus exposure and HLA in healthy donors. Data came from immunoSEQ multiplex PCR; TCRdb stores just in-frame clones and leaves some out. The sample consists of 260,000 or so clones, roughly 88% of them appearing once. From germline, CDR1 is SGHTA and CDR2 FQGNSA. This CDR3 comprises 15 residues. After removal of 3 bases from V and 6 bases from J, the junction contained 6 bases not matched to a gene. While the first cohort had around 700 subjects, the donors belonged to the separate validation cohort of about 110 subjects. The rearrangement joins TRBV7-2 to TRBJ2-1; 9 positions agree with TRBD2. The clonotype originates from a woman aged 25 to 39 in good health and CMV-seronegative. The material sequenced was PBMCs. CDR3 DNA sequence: TGTGCCAGCAGCTTTCAAGCGGGAGGCGGCAATGAGCAGTTCTTC. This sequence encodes CASSFQAGGGNEQFF.